This T cell receptor beta chain was found in a study of OX40 agonist ivuxolimab in advanced cancers. The overall study: In this trial design, patients received ivuxolimab intravenously at 0.01 to 10 mg/kg every 2 weeks. Regarding the study as a whole: Low normalized T-cell clonal expansion also characterized some of the nonresponders. In the 0.1 to 3.0 mg/kg range, CD4+ and CD8+ blood T cells had expanded clonally by week 6.

Using immunoSEQ multiplex PCR, the repertoire was profiled, and TCRdb retains in-frame clones only, with some absent. Of around 13,000 clones in the sample, 65% to 90% are singletons; the top ten hold less than 55%. The CDR3 spans 14 residues. Germline V CDR1 and CDR2: SEHNR, FQNEAQ (reference sequence). V was shortened by 4 bases and J by 5 bases, with 11 bases between the two germline ends. Remarks on this clone: Its antigen is unidentified.

Sampling of blood occurred at baseline, cycle 4 day 1, and cycle 7 day 1. Sequenced here: CD4+ or CD8+ T cells sorted from blood, sampled in a trial of the OX40 agonist ivuxolimab. This chain joins TRBV7-9 and TRBJ2-2; D is ambiguous. The TCR sequence derives from an adult with an advanced solid tumor such as melanoma, head and neck, liver or kidney cancer. This chain's CDR3 is CASSSILGTGELFF. CDR3 DNA: TGTGCCAGCAGCTCCATATTAGGGACCGGGGAGCTGTTTTTT. The full variable domain, its missing parts supplied by reference TRBV7-9 and TRBJ2-2, is DTGVSQNPRHKITKRGQNVTFRCDPISEHNRLYWYRQTLGQGPEFLTYFQNEAQLEKSRLLSDRFSAERPKGSFSTLEIQRTEQGDSAMYLCASSSILGTGELFFGEGSRLTVL.